These 21 T cell receptor beta chains were all obtained from the same sample, sequenced in a study of T cells in Graves' hyperthyroidism and ophthalmopathy. It was RNA transcripts that yielded the amplified TCR beta CDR3 regions. With the HTBI primer set, the TCR CDR3 went through a first round of RT-PCR. TCRdb reprocessed the multiplex PCR reads via MiXCR and lists one record per CDR3 protein. The sample holds about 620,000 distinct CDR3 sequences, 15% to 20% seen once. Sample: blood. The origin of the receptors is a woman aged 25 to 39 with Graves' hyperthyroidism.

This clonotype came up many times. The chain couples TRBV10-3 to TRBJ2-1; D gene ambiguous. The germline V gene has CDR1 ENHRY and CDR2 SYGVKD. The CDR3 is 14 amino acids. V was cut by 3 bases and J by 7 bases, with 13 bases left in between. This chain's CDR3 is CAISDTPRVNEQFF. CDR3 sequence (DNA): TGTGCCATCAGTGATACTCCACGTGTGAATGAGCAGTTCTTC.

This clonotype was seen repeatedly, ten times or more. V usage is TRBV7-8 and J usage is TRBJ1-1; tentatively, D is TRBD1 (5 bases). Trimming shortened V by 2 bases and J by 10 bases, and 11 bases separated the two germline ends. CDR3 size: 12 residues. Germline CDR1 and CDR2: SGHVS and FQNEAQ. The CDR3 loop reads CASSLSTGRAFF. In DNA form, the CDR3 reads TGTGCCAGCAGCTTAAGCACAGGCCGAGCTTTCTTT.

This clonotype was observed many times. The J gene is TRBJ2-7, the V gene TRBV11-2; D is possibly TRBD1 (6 bases). Germline-derived CDR1 and CDR2 are SGHAT and FQNNGV. The CDR3 extends over 15 amino acids. The V gene lost 2 bases and the J gene lost 4 bases, with 15 bases spanning the gap. The CDR3 sequence is CASSLNSGQVYEQYF. The CDR3 DNA is TGTGCCAGCAGCTTAAACTCGGGACAAGTATACGAGCAGTACTTC.

This clonotype was recorded at least ten times. This chain joins TRBV29-1 and TRBJ1-2, with 8 positions matching TRBD1. With 1 base clipped from V and 0 bases from J, the junction kept 4 bases outside the gene matches. This CDR3 is built from 15 residues. Germline V CDR1 and CDR2: SQVTM, ANQGSEA. The chain's CDR3 is CSVEVGTGTNYGYTF. In nucleotides, the CDR3 is TGCAGCGTTGAAGTTGGGACAGGAACTAACTATGGCTACACCTTC. Combining the CDR3 with reference TRBV29-1 and TRBJ1-2 gives the whole variable domain SAVISQKPSRDICQRGTSLTIQCQVDSQVTMMFWYRQQPGQSLTLIATANQGSEATYESGFVIDKFPISRPNLTFSTLTVSNMSPEDSSIYLCSVEVGTGTNYGYTFGSGTRLTVV.

This clonotype was seen a few times. This chain uses TRBV2 with TRBJ2-2; no reliable D call. This CDR3 has 15 amino acids. With 6 bases removed from V and 2 bases from J, the gap between germline ends came to 13 bases. Per germline, CDR1 SNHLY and CDR2 FYNNEI. CDR3 region: CASRTSDVNTGELFF. As DNA, the CDR3 is TGTGCCAGCAGAACCTCGGACGTTAACACCGGGGAGCTGTTTTTT.

This clonotype showed up just a few times. The rearrangement links TRBV5-1 to TRBJ1-1; D not resolved. The CDR3 runs 16 residues. The germline V gene has CDR1 SGHRS and CDR2 YFSETQ. Trimming removed 0 bases at V and 4 bases at J, with 16 bases between. The DNA of the CDR3 is TGCGCCAGCAGCTTGGAAGGGATCGTGGGGAGCACTGAAGCTTTCTTT. Translation gives CASSLEGIVGSTEAFF.

The chain links TRBV5-1 to TRBJ2-1; unclear D gene. The CDR3 consists of 16 residues. V lost 0 bases to trimming and J lost 2 bases, with 12 bases between them. Germline V gives CDR1 SGHRS, CDR2 YFSETQ. The CDR3, as DNA: TGCGCCAGCAGCTTGGCATCGACCGTAACCTACAATGAGCAGTTCTTC. This translates into CASSLASTVTYNEQFF.

The sample holds many counts of this clonotype. This chain links TRBV3-1 with TRBJ1-2, with D uncertain. CDR3 length equals 14 residues. Trimming removed 3 bases from V and 8 bases from J, with 16 bases in between. The germline CDR1 and CDR2 sequences are LGHDT and YNNKEL (reference sequence). The CDR3 reads CASSQDPLSLGYTF. CDR3 sequence (DNA): TGTGCCAGCAGCCAGGACCCCTTGTCGTTAGGCTACACCTTC.

In this sample, this clonotype turned up many times. This chain connects TRBV29-1 to TRBJ2-3, with 9 bases fitting TRBD1. The germline V gene encodes CDR1 SQVTM and CDR2 ANQGSEA. The junction had 4 bases not matched to a gene; V was cut back by 5 bases and J by 1 base. CDR3 length: 14 amino acids. The chain's CDR3 is CSVSRDRGTDTQYF. The CDR3 nucleotides are TGCAGCGTTTCACGGGACAGGGGCACAGATACGCAGTATTTT.

Ten or more counts support this clonotype. The chain carries TRBV20-1 and TRBJ2-7, with 9 positions matching TRBD2. Germline values: CDR1 DFQATT, CDR2 SNEGSKA (reference sequence). CDR3 length: 12 residues. J was trimmed by 7 bases and V by 4 bases; bases with no gene match: 5. CDR3 bases: TGCAGTGCTACTAGCGGGGTGGGGGAGCAGTACTTC. Protein sequence: CSATSGVGEQYF.

The chain has TRBV5-6 and TRBJ1-1, with D possibly matching TRBD1 (5 bases). The V gene lost 0 bases and the J gene lost 4 bases, with 10 bases spanning the gap. The CDR3 runs 14 residues. Germline CDR1 SGHDT, CDR2 YYEEEE. CDR3 sequence reads: CASSLEGVSTEAFF. DNA of the CDR3: TGTGCCAGCAGCTTGGAAGGGGTGAGCACTGAAGCTTTCTTT.

The chain employs TRBV5-1 and TRBJ2-7; 7 bases fit TRBD2. In germline, CDR1 is SGHRS, CDR2 YFSETQ. The V segment lost 4 bases and the J segment 3 bases; nucleotides outside the gene matches: 19. This CDR3 is built from 18 residues. DNA for the CDR3: TGCGCCAGCAGCCCAACTCCAGCGGGGAGATTAGCGTTCTACGAGCAGTACTTC. Translating gives CASSPTPAGRLAFYEQYF.

This clonotype was recorded at least ten times. The chain recombines TRBV2 with TRBJ2-5; 11 nucleotides line up with TRBD1. CDR1 is SNHLY, CDR2 FYNNEI, per germline. The CDR3 runs 14 residues. The V and J ends lost 7 bases and 5 bases, in that order; junction bases with no gene match: 6. The CDR3 DNA sequence: TGTGCCAGCAACGGACAGGGGGCCGGGGAGACCCAGTACTTC. Its translation: CASNGQGAGETQYF.

This clonotype occurred a few times. V usage is TRBV19 and J usage is TRBJ1-5; 9 nucleotides line up with TRBD1. CDR3 length: 16 amino acids. Germline CDR1 is LNHDA and CDR2 is SQIVND (reference sequence). Germline trimming cut 10 bases from V and 5 bases from J; bases unmatched to any gene: 15. CDR3 sequence: CATLDRDRVGYQPQHF. CDR3 DNA: TGTGCCACCCTGGACCGGGACAGGGTGGGGTATCAGCCCCAGCATTTT.

Ten or more counts support this clonotype. J is TRBJ2-7 and V is TRBV5-6, with TRBD2 as a possible D gene (6 bases). Germline-derived CDR1 and CDR2 are SGHDT and YYEEEE. The CDR3 consists of 13 residues. The V and J ends lost 5 bases and 4 bases respectively, with 13 bases between them. CDR3 in DNA: TGTGCCAGCAGTCTGGGGGGAAGGTACGAGCAGTACTTC. Translation: CASSLGGRYEQYF. Supplemented by reference TRBV5-6 and TRBJ2-7, the full variable domain reads DAGVTQSPTHLIKTRGQQVTLRCSPKSGHDTVSWYQQALGQGPQFIFQYYEEEERQRGNFPDRFSGHQFPNYSSELNVNALLLGDSALYLCASSLGGRYEQYFGPGTRLTVT.

The chain links TRBV5-1 to TRBJ2-7, with D perhaps matching TRBD1 or TRBD2 (5 bases each). V lost 5 bases, J lost 5 bases, and 17 bases lay in between. Germline CDR1 is SGHRS and CDR2 is YFSETQ. The CDR3 consists of 14 residues. The CDR3 DNA reads as TGCGCCAGCAGGAGAGGGGATGAGTACGACGAGCAGTACTTC. This codes for CASRRGDEYDEQYF.

On this clonotype itself: A much bigger clone sits one base away, suggesting this may be a read error. The chain combines TRBV11-3 with TRBJ1-5; weak D call: TRBD1 (5 bases). This CDR3 is built from 12 residues. The germline gives CDR1 SGHNT, CDR2 YENEEA. Written as DNA, the CDR3 is TGTGCCAGCAGCCACATGGGGCAGCCCCAGCGTTTT. This gives the protein CASSHMGQPQRF.

The V call is TRBV4-3, the J call TRBJ2-3; D is perhaps TRBD2 (5 bases). Trimming cost V 0 bases and J 3 bases, with 13 bases left between them. The CDR3 contains 16 residues. Germline V CDR1 and CDR2: LGHNA, YSLEER. In nucleotides, the CDR3 is TGCGCCAGCAGCCAAGATATCCAAGGGAGAACAGATACGCAGTATTTT. Amino acid sequence: CASSQDIQGRTDTQYF.

V is TRBV3-1 and J is TRBJ2-2; 9 bases fit TRBD2. Germline CDR1 reads LGHDT; CDR2 reads YNNKEL (reference sequence). The junction had 15 bases not matched to a gene; V was cut back by 0 bases and J by 7 bases. The CDR3 contains 19 residues. CDR3 amino acids: CASSQERGGVAGAIGELFF. The CDR3 DNA reads TGTGCCAGCAGCCAAGAGCGAGGGGGAGTAGCGGGAGCAATCGGGGAGCTGTTTTTT.

This clonotype has just a few counts. This may come from a read error, since a much larger clone is one base off. This sequence joins TRBV27 and TRBJ1-2; D is uncertain. Trimming stripped 0 bases from V and 0 bases from J, with 2 bases between. CDR1 is MNHEY and CDR2 is SMNVEV in the germline V gene (reference sequence). The CDR3 is 13 residues long. Written as DNA, the CDR3 is TGTGCCAGCAGTTTATCGGCTAACTATGGCTACACCTTC. Amino acid sequence: CASSLSANYGYTF.

This clonotype has ten or more counts. The chain links TRBV12-3 or TRBV12-4 to TRBJ2-1; 8 bases match TRBD2. Trimming at V came to 7 bases and at J to 9 bases, leaving 11 bases not matched to a gene. The CDR3 covers 14 residues. DNA of the CDR3: TGTGCCAGCAACAAGGGACTAGTGGTCGGTGAGCAGTTCTTC. Amino acid sequence: CASNKGLVVGEQFF.